This TCR beta chain was identified during a study of T cells in Graves' hyperthyroidism and ophthalmopathy (dated by TCRdb to between 2019 and 2020). About the full investigation: TCR V-J signatures able to tell the groups apart were searched for in a discovery cohort of some 100 patients, of whom about 40 had Graves' ophthalmopathy and around 57 had stable Graves' hyperthyroidism. After sampling, hyperthyroidism patients received methimazole starting at 30 mg daily, and ophthalmopathy patients received high-dose intravenous methylprednisolone. For training and testing, the 100 or so patients in the discovery cohort were randomly divided in a 7:3 ratio. Whether ophthalmopathy could be predicted prospectively was tested in an independent validation cohort made up of approximately 19 hyperthyroidism patients plus 17 patients who later progressed to ophthalmopathy. The study also compared thyroid tissue and blood T-cell repertoires from a handful of Graves' hyperthyroidism patients. The paper describes TCR Vbeta CDR3 sequencing of about 140 peripheral blood samples, made up of 43 ophthalmopathy patients, around 78 hyperthyroidism patients and roughly 17 progressor patients.

Amplification of TCR beta CDR3 regions was carried out from RNA transcripts. The first round of RT-PCR for the TCR CDR3 was performed with the HTBI primer set and the Qiagen OneStep RT-PCR kit. A second multiplex PCR round built the libraries, followed by size selection and purification. Libraries were sequenced paired-end with 100 bp reads on an Illumina HiSeq2000. The original methods were these. SOAPnuke was used to process the raw data, with reads discarded if the reads contained adapters or uncalled bases, had a mean Phred below 15, or lacked an exact constant-primer or identifier match. COPE v1.2.5 was used to merge the high-quality paired reads, and each unique nucleotide sequence was defined as a clonotype. MiTCR v1.1 was used to align clonotypes to the IMGT TRBV, TRBD and TRBJ reference segments. Only V-J combinations with frequency above 0.0001, covering 99% to 99.2% of repertoires, were analysed. A TCS score was defined as the ratio between F50 (clonal expansion) and ExV (chaos), using BLOSUM62-based TCRdist between CDR3 peptides within each V-J. Welch's t-statistics and random forest reduced just over 500 V-J features to roughly 13, which were used in a naive Bayes classifier (R e1071). The similarity between thyroid and blood repertoires was quantified using the Morisita-Horn index. TCRdb trimmed public reads at Q25 via fastp, called clones via MiXCR and kept in-frame beta chains. Duplicate CDR3 protein sequences are folded into a single record with the most common DNA and genes. TCRdb, not the authors, supplied the V and J calls. The sample yields roughly 500,000 distinct CDR3 sequences; 46% were counted once. About two fifths of the sample rests with the top ten.

The study excluded patients with uncontrolled infections, other autoimmune diseases, pregnancy or lactation. Diagnoses relied on clinical symptoms, serum thyroxine and TRAb, thyroid ultrasound and orbital computed tomography. Total RNA was extracted using Trizol reagent, and RNA quality was assessed on an Agilent 2100 Bioanalyzer. Study-level results and caveats: Sample size was not statistically predetermined, and blinding of investigators to group allocation was not performed. Blood samples also contained most of the expanded thyroid clonotypes (frequency above 0.001), which suggests that blood repertoires may reflect thyroid immune responses. In validation, the model predicted progression to ophthalmopathy a median of approximately 6.6 months before onset, with approximately 71% sensitivity and roughly 73% specificity. A model built on a 13 V-J signature distinguished ophthalmopathy from stable hyperthyroidism, reaching roughly 88% sensitivity and 81% to 83% specificity in cross-validation and 80%/75% in testing.

In the case of this clonotype: Its antigen remains unidentified. Base quality data are lacking; no much larger clone is found one base away.

The CDR3 starts with the cysteine, ends with the phenylalanine, and has 16 residues. The retained sequence is limited to the CDR3, 48 bases, with the frame set at the first base. The germline V gene (reference sequence) supplies CDR1 SEHNR and CDR2 FQNEAQ. A distance of 11 bases separates the germline ends of V and J, which lose 0 bases and 2 bases respectively. The sequence joins TRBV7-9 to TRBJ1-5, and possibly TRBD1, on 5 matching bases. The sequenced sample consisted of peripheral blood or thyroid tissue (not recorded which). This receptor was obtained from an adult woman with Graves' disease, either hyperthyroidism or ophthalmopathy (not recorded which). Read as DNA, the sequence is TGTGCCAGCAGCTTAGCGCGGGGCCGCGGCAATCAGCCCCAGCATTTT. It codes for CASSLARGRGNQPQHF.